This TCR beta chain is from a study of identical twins. This clonotype was seen at least ten times. Antigen unknown. Overall study findings and caveats: High-abundance cord blood beta clonotypes had fewer insertions; memory repertoires showed none. An excess of low generation probability was shown by twin-shared out-of-frame alpha sequences.

With 6 bases clipped from V and 5 bases from J, the junction kept 4 bases outside the gene matches. The length of the CDR3 is 13 residues. TCRdb passed the 5' RACE reads through MiXCR, listing each CDR3 protein once. Seen here are 500,000 or so distinct CDR3 sequences, around 15% observed once, and the top ten hold more than 0.8%. In addition, the sample was reused for a study of yellow fever vaccine responses in identical twins. That investigation notes: In identical twins, vaccine T cell responses appeared partly shared and partly individual.

The sequenced sample was CD4+ T cells sorted from blood. The chain carries TRBV12-3 or TRBV12-4 and TRBJ1-5; 7 positions agree with TRBD1. The sequence was collected from a woman aged 18-29 years in good health. CDR3 nucleotides: TGTGCCAGCAGCCGACAGGGCTATCAGCCCCAGCATTTT. The encoded protein is CASSRQGYQPQHF.